The 9 T cell receptor beta chains given below trace back to one sample, sequenced in a study of blood T cells in healthy people across ages. Through a sample-barcoded 5' primer and a J-beta primer mix, a second PCR was run for roughly 6 to 11 cycles. TCRdb re-derived calls from the 5' RACE reads in MiXCR, one entry per CDR3 protein. The repertoire includes about 1.4 million distinct CDR3 sequences, almost 60% of them detected once, and roughly 7% sits in the top ten. Sequenced material: blood. These TCRs come from a man between 18 and 29 years old in good health.

This clonotype was observed a few times. V and J are TRBV4-2 and TRBJ1-6; no firm D call. With 0 bases removed from V and 10 bases from J, the gap between germline ends came to 7 bases. The CDR3 contains 13 residues. CDR1 is LGHNA and CDR2 is YNFKEQ in the germline V gene. As DNA, the CDR3 is TGTGCCAGCAGCCAAGAGGACCTGTCACCCCTCCACTTT. This translates into CASSQEDLSPLHF.

This chain joins TRBV2 and TRBJ1-2; D might be TRBD1 (6 bases). This CDR3 has 14 residues. Germline values: CDR1 SNHLY, CDR2 FYNNEI. The V gene lost 9 bases and the J gene lost 0 bases, with 14 bases spanning the gap. The CDR3 sequence: CASLDRRSNYGYTF. CDR3 coding DNA: TGTGCCAGTTTAGACAGGAGATCTAACTATGGCTACACCTTC.

This CDR3 reads CSARDRHSYNSPLHF. In nucleotides, the CDR3 is TGCAGTGCTAGAGATCGCCACTCCTATAATTCACCCCTCCACTTT. V gene TRBV20-1 combines with J gene TRBJ1-6; no clear D. Germline assignment: CDR1 DFQATT and CDR2 SNEGSKA (reference sequence). The CDR3 totals 15 residues. V lost 0 bases and J 0 bases, leaving 6 bases between the germline ends.

V and J are TRBV7-8 and TRBJ1-2; 8 nucleotides match TRBD1. Germline loops: CDR1 SGHVS, CDR2 FQNEAQ. The CDR3 loop spans 15 amino acids. The V segment lost 1 base and the J segment 6 bases; nucleotides outside the gene matches: 7. The CDR3 region is CASSLEVPGGHGYTF. The CDR3 DNA reads TGTGCCAGCAGCTTAGAGGTCCCAGGGGGCCATGGCTACACCTTC. The variable domain in full, with the rest retrieved from reference TRBV7-8 and TRBJ1-2, is GAGVSQSPRYKVAKRGQDVALRCDPISGHVSLFWYQQALGQGPEFLTYFQNEAQLDKSGLPSDRFFAERPEGSVSTLKIQRTQQEDSAVYLCASSLEVPGGHGYTFGSGTRLTVV.

The rearrangement joins TRBV14 to TRBJ2-1, with D perhaps being TRBD1 or TRBD2 (5 bases each). The germline gives CDR1 SGHDN, CDR2 FVKESK. This CDR3 is 16 amino acids long. V was clipped by 1 base and J by 5 bases, with 15 bases between them. The CDR3 DNA reads TGTGCCAGCAGCCAAGGGGGGACGTTTTACCACAATGAGCAGTTCTTC. Its protein is CASSQGGTFYHNEQFF.

This rearrangement joins TRBV20-1 to TRBJ1-5; D is ambiguous. V lost 0 bases to trimming and J lost 3 bases, with 9 bases between them. The CDR3 extends over 14 amino acids. Germline V CDR1 and CDR2: DFQATT, SNEGSKA (reference sequence). Here the CDR3 DNA reads TGCAGTGCTAGAGATGCCTGGGACAATCAGCCCCAGCATTTT. Amino acids: CSARDAWDNQPQHF.

This clonotype was observed a few times. The rearrangement joins TRBV12-3 or TRBV12-4 to TRBJ1-4; D unresolved. Trimming removed 3 bases from V and 7 bases from J, with 18 bases in between. CDR3 size: 16 residues. The CDR3, as DNA: TGTGCCAGCAGTTTTGGAGGATTGGCCGCGGGTGAAAAACTGTTTTTT. Translated: CASSFGGLAAGEKLFF.

The rearrangement links TRBV27 to TRBJ2-1, with TRBD2 matching 9 bases. V lost 5 bases and J lost 4; bases outside the gene matches: 3. The CDR3 is 14 amino acids. In germline, CDR1 is MNHEY, CDR2 SMNVEV (reference sequence). CDR3 in amino acids: CASSERGAYNEQFF. The CDR3 DNA reads TGTGCCAGCAGTGAGCGGGGGGCTTACAATGAGCAGTTCTTC.

Ten or more counts support this clonotype. The chain uses TRBV6-5 and TRBJ1-2; D is unresolved. The CDR3 is 11 residues long. Germline assignment: CDR1 MNHEY and CDR2 SVGAGI. The germline V and J ends were trimmed by 2 bases and 6 bases, with 4 bases remaining between them. For the CDR3, the DNA is TGTGCCAGCAGTTACGGGGATGGCTACACCTTC. It yields the protein CASSYGDGYTF.